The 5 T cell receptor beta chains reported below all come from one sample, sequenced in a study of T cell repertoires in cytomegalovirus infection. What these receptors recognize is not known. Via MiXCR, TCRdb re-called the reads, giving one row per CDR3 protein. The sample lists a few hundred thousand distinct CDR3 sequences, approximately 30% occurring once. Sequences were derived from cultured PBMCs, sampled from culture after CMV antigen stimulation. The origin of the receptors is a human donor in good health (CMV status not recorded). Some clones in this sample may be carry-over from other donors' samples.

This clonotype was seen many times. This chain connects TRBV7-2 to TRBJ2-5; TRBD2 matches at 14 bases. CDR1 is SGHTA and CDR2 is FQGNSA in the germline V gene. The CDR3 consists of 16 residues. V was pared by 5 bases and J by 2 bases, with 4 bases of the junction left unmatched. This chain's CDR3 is CASSQGTSGGQETQYF. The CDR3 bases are TGTGCCAGCAGCCAAGGGACTAGCGGGGGACAAGAGACCCAGTACTTC.

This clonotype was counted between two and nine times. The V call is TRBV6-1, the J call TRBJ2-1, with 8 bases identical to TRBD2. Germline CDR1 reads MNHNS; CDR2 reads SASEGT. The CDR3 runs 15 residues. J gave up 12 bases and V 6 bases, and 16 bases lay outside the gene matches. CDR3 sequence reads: CASRTSGGRGRGQFF. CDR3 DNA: TGTGCCAGCAGGACTTCGGGAGGGCGGGGACGGGGGCAGTTCTTC.

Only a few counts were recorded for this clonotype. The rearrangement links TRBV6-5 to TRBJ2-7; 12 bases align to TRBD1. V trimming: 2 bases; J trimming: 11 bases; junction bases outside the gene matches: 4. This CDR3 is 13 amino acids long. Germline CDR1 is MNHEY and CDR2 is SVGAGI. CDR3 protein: CASSYTGTGGEYF. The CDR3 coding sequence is TGTGCCAGCAGTTACACAGGGACAGGGGGCGAGTACTTC.

The CDR3 loop is CASSWYGTNSPLHF. The CDR3 nucleotides are TGTGCCAGCAGTTGGTACGGAACGAATTCACCCCTCCACTTT. V and J are TRBV28 and TRBJ1-6; no clear D. CDR1 and CDR2 (germline): MDHEN, SYDVKM. The CDR3 totals 14 residues. V lost 4 bases and J lost 7, with 11 bases in between. The full variable domain, its missing parts supplied by reference TRBV28 and TRBJ1-6, is DVKVTQSSRYLVKRTGEKVFLECVQDMDHENMFWYRQDPGLGLRLIYFSYDVKMKEKGDIPEGYSVSREKKERFSLILESASTNQTSMYLCASSWYGTNSPLHFGNGTRLTVT.

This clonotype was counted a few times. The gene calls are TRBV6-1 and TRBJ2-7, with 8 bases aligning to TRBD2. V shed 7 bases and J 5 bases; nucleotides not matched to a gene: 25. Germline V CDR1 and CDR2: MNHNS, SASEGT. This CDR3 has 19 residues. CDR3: CASTWRARGAGEKGHEQYV. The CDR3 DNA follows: TGTGCCAGCACCTGGAGGGCCCGTGGAGCGGGAGAAAAGGGCCACGAGCAGTACGTC.